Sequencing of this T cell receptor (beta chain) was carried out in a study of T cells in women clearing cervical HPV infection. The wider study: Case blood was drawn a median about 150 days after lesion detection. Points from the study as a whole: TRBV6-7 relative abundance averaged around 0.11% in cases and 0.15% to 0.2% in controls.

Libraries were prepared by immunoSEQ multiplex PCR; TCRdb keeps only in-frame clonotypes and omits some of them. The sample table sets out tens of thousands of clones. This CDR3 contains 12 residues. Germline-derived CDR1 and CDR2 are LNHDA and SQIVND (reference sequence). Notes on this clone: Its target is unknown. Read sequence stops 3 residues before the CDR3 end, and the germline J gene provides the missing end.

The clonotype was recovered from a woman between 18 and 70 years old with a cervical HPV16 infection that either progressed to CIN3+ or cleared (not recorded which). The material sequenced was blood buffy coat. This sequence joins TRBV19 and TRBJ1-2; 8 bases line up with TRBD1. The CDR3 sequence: CASSAGGVDYTF. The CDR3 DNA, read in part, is TGTGCCAGTAGCGCAGGGGGCGTCGAC.